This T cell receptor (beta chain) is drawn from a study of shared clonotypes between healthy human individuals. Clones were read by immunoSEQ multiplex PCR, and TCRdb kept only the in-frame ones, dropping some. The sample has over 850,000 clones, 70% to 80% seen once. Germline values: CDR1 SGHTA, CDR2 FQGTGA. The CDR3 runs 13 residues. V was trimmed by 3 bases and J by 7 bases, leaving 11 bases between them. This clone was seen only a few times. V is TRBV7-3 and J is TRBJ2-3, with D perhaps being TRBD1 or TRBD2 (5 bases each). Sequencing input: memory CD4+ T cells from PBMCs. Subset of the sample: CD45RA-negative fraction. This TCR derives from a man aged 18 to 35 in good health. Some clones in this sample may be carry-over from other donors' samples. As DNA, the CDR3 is TGTGCCAGCAGCTTTGGGACCGGGAATACGCAGTATTTT. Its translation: CASSFGTGNTQYF.